The T cell receptor beta chain described here comes from a study of blood T cell repertoires in COVID-19. The CDR3 runs to 17 residues. Using immunoSEQ multiplex PCR, the repertoire was profiled, and TCRdb retains in-frame clones only, with some absent. Seen here are around 160,000 clones, 65% to 85% observed once, and the top ten hold about 10%. Sequences were obtained from peripheral blood. This clonotype was sampled from a man aged 55-75 years with active or convalescent COVID-19. V gene TRBV12-2 combines with J gene TRBJ2-1; TRBD2 was called by the table and not checked on the DNA. TRBV12-2 is flagged as a pseudogene. The CDR3 coding sequence is TGTGCAAGTCGCTTAGGTACATCTACGGGGGGATACACTGAGCAGTTCTTC. Protein sequence: CASRLGTSTGGYTEQFF.